This TCR beta chain originates from a study of T cell repertoires in cytomegalovirus infection. Study information: The study used recently identified HLA-C-restricted and well-studied HLA-B-restricted CMV epitopes. Public signatures in TCR beta pointed to CMV infection and matching HLA type. Study-level findings and limits: The ex vivo response showed dominance by HLA-C-restricted CMV-specific TCR beta clonotypes.

This CDR3 region has 12 residues. CDR1 and CDR2 (germline): ENHRY, SYGVKD. The V gene lost 6 bases and the J gene lost 7 bases, with 12 bases spanning the gap. MiXCR, applied by TCRdb to the reads, yields one record per CDR3 protein. The sample consists of roughly 920,000 distinct CDR3 sequences, roughly 31% of them appearing once. A few counts support this clonotype. What it binds is unknown. Sequenced material: cultured CD8+ T cells from PBMCs, taken from culture after CMV antigen stimulation. V gene TRBV10-3 combines with J gene TRBJ1-2; TRBD1 is a possible D gene (5 bases). This clonotype originated in a human donor in good health (CMV status not recorded). Some clones in this sample may be carry-over from other donors' samples. The CDR3 nucleotides read TGTGCCATCAGGGTTTTTAGGGGTGGCTACACCTTC. Translating gives CAIRVFRGGYTF.